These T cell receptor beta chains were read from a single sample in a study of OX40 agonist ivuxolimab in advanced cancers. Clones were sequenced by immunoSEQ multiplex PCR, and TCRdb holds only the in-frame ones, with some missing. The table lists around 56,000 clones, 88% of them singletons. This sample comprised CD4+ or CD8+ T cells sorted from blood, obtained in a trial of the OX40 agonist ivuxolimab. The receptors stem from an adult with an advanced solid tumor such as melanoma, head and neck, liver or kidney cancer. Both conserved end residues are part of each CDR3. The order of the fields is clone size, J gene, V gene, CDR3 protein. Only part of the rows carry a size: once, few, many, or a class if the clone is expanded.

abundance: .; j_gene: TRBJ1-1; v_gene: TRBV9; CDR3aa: CASSVESQNTEAFF
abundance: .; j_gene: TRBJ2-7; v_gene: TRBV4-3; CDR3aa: CASSPPGAYSYEQYF
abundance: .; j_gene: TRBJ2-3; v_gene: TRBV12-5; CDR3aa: CASGHTSGSYTDTQYF
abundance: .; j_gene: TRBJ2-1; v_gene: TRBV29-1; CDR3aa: CSVRFHYNEQFF
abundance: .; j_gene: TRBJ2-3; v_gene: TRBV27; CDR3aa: CASSSTGSDTQYF
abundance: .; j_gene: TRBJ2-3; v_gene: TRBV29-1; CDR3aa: CSVEDLAGGQYF
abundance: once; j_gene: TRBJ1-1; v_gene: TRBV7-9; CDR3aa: CASSPAGGFVFTEAFF
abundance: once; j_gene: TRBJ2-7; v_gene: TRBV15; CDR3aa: CATSRGGDYNRPYEQYF
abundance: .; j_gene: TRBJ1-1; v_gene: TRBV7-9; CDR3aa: CASSLAGQGGEAFF
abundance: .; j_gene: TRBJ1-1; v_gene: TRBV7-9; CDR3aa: CASSPTGTEAFF
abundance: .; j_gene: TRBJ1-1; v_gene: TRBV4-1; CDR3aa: CASSQVQSTEAFF
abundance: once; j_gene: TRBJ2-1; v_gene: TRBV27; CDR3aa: CASSAFRGVNEQFF
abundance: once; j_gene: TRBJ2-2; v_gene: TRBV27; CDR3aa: CASSLWGEGQGTGELFF
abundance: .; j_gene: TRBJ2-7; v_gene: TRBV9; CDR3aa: CASSVGAEGEQYF
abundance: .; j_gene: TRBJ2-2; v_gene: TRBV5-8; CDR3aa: CASSPWGTGELFF